This TCR beta chain was identified in a study of shared clonotypes between healthy human individuals. Comment on this clone: Its antigen is as yet unknown.

CDR3 length equals 11 residues. Trimming cost V 8 bases and J 6 bases, with 8 bases left between them. Germline loops: CDR1 LNHNV, CDR2 YYDKDF (reference sequence). Regarding the study as a whole: Blood was the sole source, and tissue repertoires probably differ.

TCRdb's copy holds only in-frame clones and misses some; the assay was immunoSEQ multiplex PCR. The data show some 740,000 clones, 80% to 95% seen once. The naive CD8 population came from CD45RO-negative cells selected for CCR7, without terminally differentiated effector memory CD45RA+ cells. The receptor was isolated from a man under 40 in good health. The sequenced material came from naive CD8+ T cells sorted from blood. The chain uses TRBV15 and TRBJ2-1, with unresolved D. This CDR3 reads CATLGPNEQFF. DNA for the CDR3: TGTGCCACCCTAGGCCCCAATGAGCAGTTCTTC.